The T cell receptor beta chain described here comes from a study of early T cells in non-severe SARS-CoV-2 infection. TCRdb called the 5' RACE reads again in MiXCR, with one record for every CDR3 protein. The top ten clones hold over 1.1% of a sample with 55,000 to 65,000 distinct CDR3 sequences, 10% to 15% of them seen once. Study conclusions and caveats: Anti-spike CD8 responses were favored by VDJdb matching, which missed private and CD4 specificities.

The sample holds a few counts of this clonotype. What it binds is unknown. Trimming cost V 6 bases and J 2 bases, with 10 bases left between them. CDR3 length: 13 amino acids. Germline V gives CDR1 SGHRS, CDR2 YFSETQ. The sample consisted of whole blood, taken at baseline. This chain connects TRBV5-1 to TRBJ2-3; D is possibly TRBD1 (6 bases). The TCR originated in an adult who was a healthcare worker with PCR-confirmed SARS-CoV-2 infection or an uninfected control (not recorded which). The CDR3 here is CASTRTVTDTQYF. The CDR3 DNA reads TGCGCCAGCACCCGGACAGTCACAGATACGCAGTATTTT. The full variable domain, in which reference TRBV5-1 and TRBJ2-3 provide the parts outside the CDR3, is KAGVTQTPRYLIKTRGQQVTLSCSPISGHRSVSWYQQTPGQGLQFLFEYFSETQRNKGNFPGRFSGRQFSNSRSEMNVSTLELGDSALYLCASTRTVTDTQYFGPGTRLTVL.